Shown below are 26 T cell receptor beta chains from a single sample sequenced in a study of blood T cell repertoires in COVID-19. The repertoire was sequenced with immunoSEQ multiplex PCR; TCRdb's copy has only in-frame clones and lacks some. The sample consists of about 93,000 clones, 89% of them appearing once. The sequencing sample was made of peripheral blood. The source of these receptors is a man in his fifties or sixties with acute or convalescent COVID-19.

The rearrangement uses TRBV27 and TRBJ1-1; D may be TRBD1 (6 bases). V was cut by 4 bases and J by 0 bases, with 12 bases left in between. CDR1 is MNHEY and CDR2 is SMNVEV in the germline V gene (reference sequence). The CDR3 extends over 15 amino acids. Written as DNA, the CDR3 is TGTGCCAGCAGTTCGGCAGGGGCCATGAACACTGAAGCTTTCTTT. Translated, it gives CASSSAGAMNTEAFF.

The V and J genes are TRBV2 and TRBJ2-7; TRBD2 is a possible D gene (5 bases). V lost 6 bases, J lost 2 bases, and 14 bases lay in between. The CDR3 sequence is 14 residues long. The germline CDR1 and CDR2 sequences are SNHLY and FYNNEI. The chain's CDR3 is CASRTGFSPYEQYF. The CDR3 coding sequence is TGTGCCAGCAGGACGGGGTTTTCGCCCTACGAGCAGTACTTC.

The chain has TRBV5-5 and TRBJ2-2; 13 bases align to TRBD2. Per germline, CDR1 SGHKS and CDR2 YYEKEE (reference sequence). CDR3 length equals 19 residues. J lost 1 base, V lost 4 bases, and 10 bases had no gene match. CDR3 DNA: TGTGCCAGCAGCCCGAGACTAGCGGGAGGATTGGGGAACACCGGGGAGCTGTTTTTT. It translates to CASSPRLAGGLGNTGELFF.

V gene TRBV5-1 combines with J gene TRBJ2-3, with TRBD2 identical over 8 bases. Germline V gene lookup returns CDR1 SGHRS and CDR2 YFSETQ. This CDR3 has 14 residues. V dropped 1 base and J dropped 6; count of bases not matched to a gene: 4. Here the CDR3 reads CASSLRGGRDTQYF. CDR3 sequence (DNA): TGCGCCAGCAGCTTGCGTGGCGGGAGGGATACGCAGTATTTT.

This chain connects TRBV9 to TRBJ2-2; TRBD1 aligns across 12 bases. Germline assignment: CDR1 SGDLS and CDR2 YYNGEE. J lost 5 bases, V lost 2 bases, and 13 bases had no gene match. This CDR3 has 19 amino acids. The CDR3 nucleotides read TGTGCCAGCAGCGTCAACTCCGGGACAGGGGGCGCGGGGACCGGGGAGCTGTTTTTT. This encodes CASSVNSGTGGAGTGELFF.

The chain carries TRBV5-6 and TRBJ1-2; 7 bases are a match to TRBD1. This CDR3 has 14 amino acids. Germline-derived CDR1 and CDR2 are SGHDT and YYEEEE. V lost 4 bases, J lost 6 bases, and 9 bases stayed unmatched. The DNA of the CDR3 is TGTGCCAGCAGCCCGGGGACAGTCGATAATGGCTACACCTTC. Protein sequence: CASSPGTVDNGYTF.

This clone was picked up one time. J is TRBJ2-2 and V is TRBV13; D ambiguous. V was shortened by 4 bases and J by 3 bases, with 6 bases between the two germline ends. This CDR3 has 13 residues. Germline V gives CDR1 PRHDT, CDR2 FYEKMQ (reference sequence). The CDR3 sequence: CASSSQDTGELFF. The CDR3 bases are TGTGCCAGCAGCTCCCAGGACACCGGGGAGCTGTTTTTT.

This clone has just one count. CDR3 amino acids: CASSVQGGSDYEQYF. Written as DNA, the CDR3 is TGCGCCAGCAGCGTCCAGGGAGGGTCCGACTACGAGCAGTACTTC. This chain joins TRBV5-1 and TRBJ2-7; TRBD2 aligns across 7 bases. The V segment lost 4 bases and the J segment 3 bases; nucleotides outside the gene matches: 10. The CDR3 length is 15 residues. Looked up from germline, CDR1 is SGHRS and CDR2 is YFSETQ.

This chain uses TRBV28 with TRBJ1-2; TRBD1 is a possible D gene (5 bases). V lost 3 bases and J 10 bases, leaving 12 bases between the germline ends. The CDR3 has 12 residues. Germline V gene sequence: CDR1 MDHEN, CDR2 SYDVKM. The CDR3 DNA is TGTGCCAGCAGTTTGGGGCAGGCATCCTACACCTTC. This encodes CASSLGQASYTF.

Note on this clone: The sample carries other DNA sequences with the same CDR3. The chain links TRBV5-1 to TRBJ2-5; the D is unclear. The CDR3 loop spans 14 amino acids. The V gene lost 0 bases and the J gene lost 1 base, with 7 bases spanning the gap. Germline V gene lookup returns CDR1 SGHRS and CDR2 YFSETQ. The CDR3 loop reads CASSLVSSQETQYF. The CDR3 nucleotides read TGCGCCAGCAGCTTGGTTTCCAGCCAAGAGACCCAGTACTTC. Full variable domain (remainder filled in from reference TRBV5-1 and TRBJ2-5): KAGVTQTPRYLIKTRGQQVTLSCSPISGHRSVSWYQQTPGQGLQFLFEYFSETQRNKGNFPGRFSGRQFSNSRSEMNVSTLELGDSALYLCASSLVSSQETQYFGPGTRLLVL.

The rearrangement links TRBV21-1 to TRBJ2-7; the table's TRBD2 call for D was not verified on the DNA. TRBV21-1 constitutes a pseudogene. This CDR3 has 10 amino acids. The CDR3 region has the DNA TGTGCCAGGCATAGAGACGAGCAGTACTTC. Translated, it gives CARHRDEQYF.

The chain couples TRBV4-1 to TRBJ2-5; D possibly corresponds to TRBD2 (6 bases). The V gene lost 1 base and the J gene lost 0 bases, with 15 bases spanning the gap. This CDR3 comprises 17 residues. CDR1 and CDR2 (germline): MGHRA, YSYEKL. CDR3 protein: CASSQGLVRGYQETQYF. DNA for the CDR3: TGCGCCAGCAGCCAAGGATTGGTGCGGGGCTACCAAGAGACCCAGTACTTC.

The gene calls are TRBV28 and TRBJ1-6, with D perhaps matching TRBD1 (5 bases). The V and J ends lost 2 bases and 11 bases respectively, with 16 bases between them. The CDR3 runs to 15 residues. Germline V gives CDR1 MDHEN, CDR2 SYDVKM. CDR3 residues: CASSLLRQRSAPLHF. The CDR3 bases are TGTGCCAGCAGTTTACTTCGACAGAGAAGCGCACCCCTCCACTTT.

The V and J genes are TRBV3-1 (or the pseudogene TRBV3-2) and TRBJ2-7; D possibly corresponds to TRBD2 (5 bases). The CDR3 loop spans 13 amino acids. V was cut by 1 base and J by 6 bases, with 10 bases left in between. Per the germline V gene, CDR1 is LGHDT and CDR2 is YNNKEL (reference sequence). Here the CDR3 DNA reads TGTGCCAGCAGCCAAGGTCGAGAGGGCGAGCAGTACTTC. Translating it yields CASSQGREGEQYF.

The CDR3 region is CASSSQLRGEQFF. CDR3 sequence (DNA): TGTGCCAGCAGCTCGCAACTTAGAGGGGAGCAGTTCTTC. J is TRBJ2-1 and V is TRBV7-3; D is perhaps TRBD2 (5 bases). The CDR3 has 13 amino acids. Per germline, CDR1 SGHTA and CDR2 FQGTGA. Between the trimmed V and J ends, which lost 4 bases and 10 bases, there was a span of 14 bases.

The chain links TRBV5-4 to TRBJ2-5; 9 bases are shared with TRBD1. The CDR3 totals 16 residues. V was clipped by 5 bases and J by 1 base; unmatched bases: 9. Per the germline V gene, CDR1 is SGHNT and CDR2 is YYREEE (reference sequence). The CDR3 loop is CASSSGTGLFQETQYF. The CDR3, as DNA: TGTGCCAGCAGTTCCGGGACAGGGTTGTTCCAAGAGACCCAGTACTTC.

The V and J genes are TRBV3-1 (or the pseudogene TRBV3-2) and TRBJ2-5; D may be TRBD1 (6 bases). Between the trimmed V and J ends, which lost 4 bases and 2 bases, there was a span of 11 bases. This CDR3 comprises 14 residues. Germline V gene lookup returns CDR1 LGHDT and CDR2 YNNKEL (reference sequence). In DNA form, the CDR3 reads TGTGCCAGCAGCCCCCGGACAGCTCAAGAGACCCAGTACTTC. This encodes CASSPRTAQETQYF.

The J gene is TRBJ1-2, the V gene TRBV28; tentative D call: TRBD1 (5 bases). V shed 6 bases and J shed 0 bases, with 11 bases lying between them. Germline-derived CDR1 and CDR2 are MDHEN and SYDVKM. The length of the CDR3 is 14 residues. The CDR3 loop is CASREGGANYGYTF. In nucleotides, the CDR3 is TGTGCCAGCAGGGAGGGAGGGGCTAACTATGGCTACACCTTC.

V gene TRBV3-1 (or the pseudogene TRBV3-2) combines with J gene TRBJ1-2, with D maybe TRBD1 (5 bases). The germline V gene has CDR1 LGHDT and CDR2 YNNKEL (reference sequence). V lost 10 bases and J 5 bases, leaving 17 bases between the germline ends. The CDR3 has 13 residues. CDR3 sequence: CATPRDFLYGYTF. The CDR3 nucleotides are TGTGCCACCCCCCGGGACTTCCTTTATGGCTACACCTTC.

The chain joins TRBV25-1 to TRBJ1-2, with 8 bases aligning to TRBD1. J lost 6 bases, V lost 9 bases, and 3 bases had no gene match. The CDR3 is 11 residues long. CDR1 MGHDK and CDR2 SYGVNS come from the germline V gene. In DNA form, the CDR3 reads TGTGCCAGTGGGACAGGCCATGGCTACACCTTC. The encoded protein is CASGTGHGYTF.

The CDR3 sequence is CASSYGVYEQYF. Written as DNA, the CDR3 is TGTGCCAGCAGTTACGGAGTCTACGAGCAGTACTTC. The chain couples TRBV6-2 or TRBV6-3 to TRBJ2-7, with D uncertain. Germline V gives CDR1 MNHEY, CDR2 SVGEGT. V lost 2 bases, J lost 3 bases, and 5 bases lay in between. This CDR3 is 12 amino acids long.

To note about this clone: Other DNA sequences in this specimen translate into the identical CDR3. This rearrangement joins TRBV19 to TRBJ2-3, with 12 bases lining up with TRBD1. The ends lost 6 bases at V and 3 bases at J; junction bases unmatched: 4. In germline, CDR1 is LNHDA, CDR2 SQIVND (reference sequence). The CDR3 runs to 15 residues. The CDR3 sequence: CASSGTGGVTDTQYF. The CDR3 coding sequence is TGTGCCAGTAGCGGGACAGGGGGCGTTACAGATACGCAGTATTTT.

The genes are TRBV10-2 and TRBJ2-7; D may be TRBD1 (6 bases). This CDR3 has 12 amino acids. Per the germline V gene, CDR1 is WSHSY and CDR2 is SAAADI. V lost 3 bases to trimming and J lost 6 bases, with 9 bases between them. CDR3 DNA sequence: TGCGCCAGCAGTGACCAGGGGCCCGAGCAGTACTTC. It codes for CASSDQGPEQYF.

The rearrangement joins TRBV19 to TRBJ1-2, with 8 nucleotides matching TRBD1. V was pared by 3 bases and J by 4 bases, with 4 bases of the junction left unmatched. Per germline, CDR1 LNHDA and CDR2 SQIVND (reference sequence). The CDR3 extends over 14 amino acids. This CDR3 is CASSIQGAIYGYTF. Written as DNA, the CDR3 is TGTGCCAGTAGTATCCAGGGGGCTATCTATGGCTACACCTTC.

The chain couples TRBV7-2 to TRBJ1-6, with D hard to call. The CDR3 consists of 13 residues. V lost 5 bases to trimming and J lost 8 bases, with 10 bases between them. Germline values: CDR1 SGHTA, CDR2 FQGNSA. The CDR3 DNA is TGTGCCAGCAGCCCCTACTTGGATTCACCCCTCCACTTT. It codes for CASSPYLDSPLHF.

V and J are TRBV5-4 and TRBJ2-3; no clear D. Germline V lookup: CDR1 SGHNT, CDR2 YYREEE (reference sequence). Trimming removed 0 bases at V and 2 bases at J, with 4 bases between. CDR3 length equals 13 residues. Here the CDR3 reads CASSLDNTDTQYF. DNA for the CDR3: TGTGCCAGCAGCTTGGACAACACAGATACGCAGTATTTT. Variable domain in full (rest from reference TRBV5-4 and TRBJ2-3): ETGVTQSPTHLIKTRGQQVTLRCSSQSGHNTVSWYQQALGQGPQFIFQYYREEENGRGNFPPRFSGLQFPNYSSELNVNALELDDSALYLCASSLDNTDTQYFGPGTRLTVL.